This is a list of T cell receptor beta chains from one sample in a study of T-cell memory formation after mild COVID-19. TCRdb independently ran MiXCR on the 5' RACE reads; one entry per CDR3 protein. The table records about 240,000 distinct CDR3 sequences, roughly 9.4% of them present only once. Specimen: PBMCs or a T cell subset sorted from them (not recorded which). The receptors derive from a man aged 18 to 30 who had mild COVID-19 (a few samples of this study predate the infection). Cell type and time point are not known. Both conserved end residues are part of each CDR3. D genes are given only for firm matches. Clone size is shown for a subset of rows, as once, few, many or a class of expanded clone.

v_call,clone_size,j_call,d_call,cdr3_aa,cdr3_nt
TRBV11-2,NA,TRBJ1-1,NA,CASSLSRAGGTEAFF,TGTGCCAGCAGCCTTTCCCGAGCAGGTGGCACTGAAGCTTTCTTT
TRBV15,NA,TRBJ1-1,NA,CATSVSDTEAFF,TGTGCCACCAGTGTGTCGGACACTGAAGCTTTCTTT
TRBV7-2,NA,TRBJ1-2,TRBD1,CASSLTRDSYGYTF,TGTGCCAGCAGCTTAACCCGGGACAGCTATGGCTACACCTTC
TRBV7-9,few,TRBJ2-3,TRBD2,CASGVAGGLTDTQYF,TGTGCCAGCGGAGTAGCGGGGGGGCTCACAGATACGCAGTATTTT
TRBV7-6,NA,TRBJ1-2,TRBD1,CASSLEWTGSYGYTF,TGTGCCAGCAGCTTAGAATGGACAGGCTCCTATGGCTACACCTTC
TRBV27,NA,TRBJ2-2,NA,CASSLFSGGDTGELFF,TGTGCCAGCAGTTTATTTTCAGGGGGGGACACCGGGGAGCTGTTTTTT
TRBV7-9,NA,TRBJ1-1,NA,CASSFDQNTEAFF,TGTGCCAGCAGCTTCGACCAGAACACTGAAGCTTTCTTT
TRBV7-9,many,TRBJ2-3,TRBD2,CASSLPRASGDTDTQYF,TGTGCCAGCAGCTTACCCCGGGCTAGCGGGGACACAGATACGCAGTATTTT
TRBV20-1,NA,TRBJ1-1,NA,CSARSGAITEAFF,TGCAGTGCTAGGTCGGGGGCGATCACTGAAGCTTTCTTT
TRBV20-1,NA,TRBJ2-7,TRBD2,CSARRWRESYEQYF,TGCAGTGCTAGAAGGTGGCGGGAGTCCTACGAGCAGTACTTC
TRBV5-1,few,TRBJ2-5,NA,CASSRNWGSEETQYF,TGCGCCAGCAGCCGAAATTGGGGGTCAGAAGAGACCCAGTACTTC
TRBV6-1,few,TRBJ1-5,TRBD1,CASSLAGGQAISQPQHF,TGTGCCAGCAGCCTGGCGGGGGGACAGGCGATTAGTCAGCCCCAGCATTTT
TRBV7-6,NA,TRBJ1-1,NA,CASSLRVTGRRNTEAFF,TGTGCCAGCAGCTTAAGGGTGACAGGCAGGAGGAACACTGAAGCTTTCTTT
TRBV5-5,NA,TRBJ1-2,NA,CASSFLNTANYGYTF,TGTGCCAGCAGCTTCCTAAACACAGCTAACTATGGCTACACCTTC
TRBV12-3/TRBV12-4,NA,TRBJ2-5,NA,CASSLGQVDQETQYF,TGTGCCAGCAGTTTAGGACAGGTTGACCAAGAGACCCAGTACTTC
TRBV19,NA,TRBJ1-1,NA,CASTLGASREAFF,TGTGCCAGTACCCTCGGAGCGTCCCGGGAAGCTTTCTTT